The 27 T cell receptor beta chains reported below all come from one sample, sequenced in a study of identical twins. TCRdb reanalysed the 5' RACE reads using MiXCR and keeps one entry per CDR3 protein. This sample carries a few hundred thousand distinct CDR3 sequences, roughly 9% of them seen once, and the ten largest clones take around 8.6%. Source material: naive T cells sorted from blood. These receptors originate from a woman in her forties or fifties in good health.

Many counts were recorded for this clonotype. This rearrangement joins TRBV6-5 to TRBJ1-2; no definite D call. The CDR3 is 14 residues long. V dropped 0 bases and J dropped 10 bases, with 15 bases sitting between them. In germline, CDR1 is MNHEY, CDR2 SVGAGI. The CDR3, as DNA: TGTGCCAGCAGTTACTCGCCGGGTTTATCGGTCTACACCTTC. This sequence encodes CASSYSPGLSVYTF.

A few counts support this clonotype. The V gene is TRBV10-3, the J gene TRBJ2-7; TRBD1 matches 10 bases. Germline trimming cut 3 bases from V and 8 bases from J; bases unmatched to any gene: 7. This CDR3 is built from 14 residues. Germline V lookup: CDR1 ENHRY, CDR2 SYGVKD. The CDR3 region is CAISEGTGEIKQYF. The CDR3 region has the DNA TGTGCCATCAGTGAAGGGACAGGGGAGATTAAGCAGTACTTC.

The V call is TRBV11-2, the J call TRBJ2-7, with D perhaps assigned TRBD1 or TRBD2 (5 bases each). Trimming removed 4 bases from V and 7 bases from J, with 20 bases in between. This CDR3 has 15 amino acids. The germline CDR1 and CDR2 sequences are SGHAT and FQNNGV. The CDR3 nucleotides are TGTGCCAGCAGCTCCCTACGGGGACCCATCGGGGAGCAGTACTTC. This translates into CASSSLRGPIGEQYF.

This clonotype was observed a few times. The chain joins TRBV11-2 to TRBJ2-1, with 9 bases lining up with TRBD2. The CDR3 extends over 16 amino acids. After removal of 0 bases from V and 6 bases from J, the junction contained 6 bases not matched to a gene. Germline values: CDR1 SGHAT, CDR2 FQNNGV. The CDR3 sequence is CASSLELSGSPNEQFF. The CDR3, as DNA: TGTGCCAGCAGCTTAGAACTTAGCGGGAGCCCCAATGAGCAGTTCTTC.

This clonotype has a handful of counts. The chain joins TRBV3-1 to TRBJ1-1, with TRBD1 matching 8 bases. This CDR3 region has 17 residues. V gave up 7 bases and J gave up 3 bases; unmatched junction bases: 16. CDR1 LGHDT and CDR2 YNNKEL come from the germline V gene (reference sequence). The CDR3 region is CASTQGARSVVYTEAFF. In nucleotides, the CDR3 is TGTGCCAGCACCCAGGGGGCGCGGAGTGTGGTTTACACTGAAGCTTTCTTT.

This sequence joins TRBV20-1 and TRBJ2-5; 12 positions agree with TRBD2. Germline values: CDR1 DFQATT, CDR2 SNEGSKA (reference sequence). This CDR3 is built from 17 residues. V trimming: 3 bases; J trimming: 0 bases; junction bases outside the gene matches: 8. For the CDR3, the DNA is TGCAGTGCTAGTTCCGGACTAGCGGGGTATCACCAAGAGACCCAGTACTTC. The encoded protein is CSASSGLAGYHQETQYF.

This clonotype has a count of ten or more. One end of the junction does not line up with germline, which may come from a read error. The chain combines TRBV7-9 with TRBJ2-1, with 8 bases matching TRBD2. The CDR3 loop spans 19 amino acids. Germline values: CDR1 SEHNR, CDR2 FQNEAQ (reference sequence). This CDR3 reads CASSSTPLWAGGPYNEQFF. Written as DNA, the CDR3 is TGTGCCAGCAGCTCGACCCCTCTCTGGGCGGGAGGTCCCTATAATGAGCAGTTCTTC.

The chain is built from TRBV18 and TRBJ2-7; 10 nucleotides match TRBD1. The CDR3 consists of 14 residues. Trimming cost V 6 bases and J 6 bases; bases outside gene matches: 8. Germline CDR1 reads KGHSH; CDR2 reads LQKENI. The CDR3 sequence: CASSAGTGVREQYF. As DNA, the CDR3 is TGTGCCAGCTCTGCCGGGACAGGGGTCCGCGAGCAGTACTTC.

Details on this clonotype: Just one base apart from a much larger clone, this may be a read error. CDR3 DNA: TGCGCCAGCAGTGATCTATTAACGGGAGTTGAGTTCTTC. The encoded protein is CASSDLLTGVEFF. V usage is TRBV10-2 and J usage is TRBJ2-1, with D possibly TRBD2 on 6 matching bases. Germline CDR1 reads WSHSY; CDR2 reads SAAADI. The V gene lost 3 bases and the J gene lost 14 bases, with 17 bases spanning the gap. The CDR3 sequence is 13 residues long.

The chain has TRBV6-5 and TRBJ2-1; tentative D call: TRBD1 (6 bases). Germline CDR1 and CDR2: MNHEY and SVGAGI. The V and J ends lost 5 bases and 10 bases respectively, with 12 bases between them. This CDR3 spans 12 amino acids. The CDR3 nucleotides read TGTGCCAGCAGTCCTCTTCAGGGGGAGCAGTTCTTC. Its protein is CASSPLQGEQFF.

V is TRBV4-1 and J is TRBJ1-1; D possibly corresponds to TRBD1 (5 bases). The CDR3 covers 16 residues. V was pared by 0 bases and J by 5 bases, with 16 bases between. In germline, CDR1 is MGHRA, CDR2 YSYEKL. In nucleotides, the CDR3 is TGCGCCAGCAGCCAAGAGCGGTTGAGGGGCTCTACTGAAGCTTTCTTT. Amino acids: CASSQERLRGSTEAFF.

V usage is TRBV5-1 and J usage is TRBJ1-6, with D perhaps matching TRBD1 (5 bases). CDR1 and CDR2 from the germline V gene are SGHRS and YFSETQ. The ends were cut back, 5 bases at V and 16 bases at J, with 19 bases in the middle. The CDR3 runs to 13 residues. The CDR3 DNA reads TGCGCCAGCAGTCCTTTACGGGACGGCTTTCTCCACTTT. This encodes CASSPLRDGFLHF.

V gene TRBV12-3 or TRBV12-4 combines with J gene TRBJ1-4; weak D call: TRBD1 (5 bases). V was shortened by 4 bases and J by 10 bases, with 10 bases between the two germline ends. The CDR3 length is 12 residues. In nucleotides, the CDR3 is TGTGCCAGCAGTTCCAGGGAGGGAAAACTGTTTTTT. Translation gives CASSSREGKLFF.

The chain joins TRBV7-9 to TRBJ2-5; D not certain. The V and J ends lost 5 bases and 5 bases respectively, with 9 bases between them. Germline CDR1 and CDR2: SEHNR and FQNEAQ (reference sequence). The CDR3 contains 12 residues. CDR3 coding DNA: TGTGCCAGCAGCCCGTCGGACGAGACCCAGTACTTC. Protein: CASSPSDETQYF. Drawing the rest from reference TRBV7-9 and TRBJ2-5, the complete variable domain is DTGVSQNPRHKITKRGQNVTFRCDPISEHNRLYWYRQTLGQGPEFLTYFQNEAQLEKSRLLSDRFSAERPKGSFSTLEIQRTEQGDSAMYLCASSPSDETQYFGPGTRLLVL.

V and J are TRBV6-5 and TRBJ2-7; 10 bases map to TRBD2. The germline CDR1 and CDR2 sequences are MNHEY and SVGAGI. The trim removed 6 bases at V and 3 bases at J, leaving 14 bases unmatched. This CDR3 contains 17 residues. CDR3 residues: CASSLPTSGMLGYEQYF. The CDR3, as DNA: TGTGCCAGCAGCCTCCCAACTAGCGGGATGCTTGGCTACGAGCAGTACTTC.

The CDR3 spells CASSRTLVGGYNEQFF. CDR3 bases: TGCGCCAGCAGCCGCACACTAGTGGGGGGCTACAATGAGCAGTTCTTC. The chain links TRBV4-1 to TRBJ2-1; the D gene is possibly TRBD2 (6 bases). CDR1 is MGHRA, CDR2 YSYEKL, per germline. This CDR3 comprises 16 residues. The V end was cut by 4 bases, the J end by 3 bases, with 16 bases between.

This clonotype was recorded many times. The chain carries TRBV6-5 and TRBJ1-1, with D possibly TRBD1 on 6 matching bases. The CDR3 spans 14 residues. Trimming took off 2 bases at V and 6 bases at J, with 13 bases between the two ends. Germline V gene sequence: CDR1 MNHEY, CDR2 SVGAGI. The CDR3 DNA follows: TGTGCCAGCAGTTACGGGGGGCGAAGCGCTGAAGCTTTCTTT. Translated, it gives CASSYGGRSAEAFF.

This clonotype was seen only once. V usage is TRBV7-9 and J usage is TRBJ2-1, with 7 nucleotides matching TRBD1. The CDR3 has 13 amino acids. V lost 4 bases and J lost 11; bases outside the gene matches: 8. CDR1 and CDR2 (germline): SEHNR, FQNEAQ (reference sequence). CDR3 nucleotide sequence: TGTGCCAGCAGCTCAGGGGGAACAACAAAGCAGTTCTTC. It codes for CASSSGGTTKQFF. Together with reference TRBV7-9 and TRBJ2-1, the CDR3 gives the full variable domain: DTGVSQNPRHKITKRGQNVTFRCDPISEHNRLYWYRQTLGQGPEFLTYFQNEAQLEKSRLLSDRFSAERPKGSFSTLEIQRTEQGDSAMYLCASSSGGTTKQFFGPGTRLTVL.

This clonotype has just a few counts. The chain carries TRBV10-3 and TRBJ2-7, with 10 bases matching TRBD2. CDR1 ENHRY and CDR2 SYGVKD come from the germline V gene. This CDR3 region has 16 residues. V lost 6 bases to trimming and J lost 0 bases; unmatched junction nucleotides: 8. Here the CDR3 reads CAISARLAGVSYEQYV. The CDR3 coding sequence is TGTGCCATCAGCGCCAGGCTAGCGGGGGTCTCCTACGAGCAGTACGTC.

This chain uses TRBV4-1 with TRBJ2-1; TRBD2 matches 11 bases. The CDR3 spans 16 residues. The V and J ends lost 3 bases and 8 bases, in that order; junction bases with no gene match: 9. In germline, CDR1 is MGHRA, CDR2 YSYEKL. The CDR3 sequence: CASSHQLAGEGDEQFF. CDR3 coding DNA: TGCGCCAGCAGCCACCAACTAGCGGGAGAGGGGGATGAGCAGTTCTTC.

This clonotype was observed a handful of times. The rearrangement links TRBV12-3 or TRBV12-4 to TRBJ1-1; TRBD1 agrees at 7 bases. The length of the CDR3 is 14 residues. J gave up 2 bases and V 6 bases, and 6 bases lay outside the gene matches. The CDR3 loop reads CASSHGTANTEAFF. CDR3 DNA: TGTGCCAGCAGCCACGGGACAGCAAACACTGAAGCTTTCTTT.

This clonotype was observed a handful of times. This chain links TRBV11-1 with TRBJ2-7; possible D gene TRBD2, 5 bases. There are 13 residues in the CDR3. Germline V gene data show CDR1 as SGHAT and CDR2 as FQDESV (reference sequence). Trimming left V 2 bases short and J 5 bases short, with 10 bases between. CDR3 bases: TGTGCCAGCAGCTTAATACTTAGCGACGAGCAGTACTTC. This sequence encodes CASSLILSDEQYF. Complete variable domain (other parts from reference TRBV11-1 and TRBJ2-7): EAEVAQSPRYKITEKSQAVAFWCDPISGHATLYWYRQILGQGPELLVQFQDESVVDDSQLPKDRFSAERLKGVDSTLKIQPAELGDSAMYLCASSLILSDEQYFGPGTRLTVT.

The sample holds a few counts of this clonotype. The chain is built from TRBV6-6 and TRBJ2-3, with no clear D. With 2 bases removed from V and 2 bases from J, the gap between germline ends came to 14 bases. Germline CDR1 and CDR2: MNHNY and SVGAGI (reference sequence). The CDR3 is 16 amino acids. The CDR3 DNA reads TGTGCCAGCAGTTACGAGCCAGACCGCCTCACAGATACGCAGTATTTT. It encodes CASSYEPDRLTDTQYF.

The rearrangement links TRBV20-1 to TRBJ2-5; perhaps TRBD2 as D (7 bases). Trimming removed 8 bases at V and 4 bases at J, with 20 bases between. Looked up from germline, CDR1 is DFQATT and CDR2 is SNEGSKA (reference sequence). The CDR3 has 14 amino acids. CDR3 nucleotides: TGCAGTACCTCTGATGTGAGGGGGGGAGAGACCCAGTACTTC. It codes for CSTSDVRGGETQYF.

The chain has TRBV20-1 and TRBJ2-7, with 7 positions matching TRBD2. Trimming removed 2 bases from V and 1 base from J; junction bases left unmatched: 5. There are 14 residues in the CDR3. Germline V gene lookup returns CDR1 DFQATT and CDR2 SNEGSKA (reference sequence). Here the CDR3 reads CSARLPSGSYEQYF. CDR3 bases: TGCAGTGCTAGACTTCCTAGCGGTTCCTACGAGCAGTACTTC.

The rearrangement joins TRBV24-1 to TRBJ2-1; TRBD2 is a possible D gene (6 bases). Trimming left V 3 bases short and J 6 bases short, with 11 bases between. The CDR3 length is 14 residues. CDR1 is KGHDR and CDR2 is SFDVKD in the germline V gene. The CDR3 DNA reads TGTGCCACCAGTGATCCGGACGGGAGCAATGAGCAGTTCTTC. As protein: CATSDPDGSNEQFF.

The V and J genes are TRBV29-1 and TRBJ2-1; D call uncertain. Deletions cut 2 bases from V and 10 bases from J, with 15 bases between. Germline assignment: CDR1 SQVTM and CDR2 ANQGSEA. The CDR3 sequence is 13 residues long. The CDR3 protein is CSVEKLGPREQFF. CDR3 sequence (DNA): TGCAGCGTTGAAAAGCTAGGCCCTAGGGAGCAGTTCTTC.